The entry below describes one T cell receptor beta chain. Three rounds of nested PCR, following a modified ARM-PCR protocol, produced the TCRbeta library. One entry per CDR3 protein, called by TCRdb with MiXCR from the multiplex PCR reads. The data contain some 80,000 distinct CDR3 sequences, approximately 72% of them singletons. The data were taken from a study of tumor and adjacent non-tumor tissue in lung cancer. Study-level background: Patients were aged roughly 30 to 76, 10 men and about 5 women, stage I to III.

The template was RNA from unsorted bulk tissue. Germline V gene sequence: CDR1 SGHAT, CDR2 FQNNGV. CDR3 length: 14 amino acids. The TCR originated in a woman between 35 and 50 years old with non-small cell lung cancer. This chain joins TRBV11-2 and TRBJ2-5; the D gene is possibly TRBD2 (6 bases). Sequences were obtained from lung tumor tissue. The CDR3 spells CANSSGTFQETQYF. CDR3 coding DNA: TGTGCTAACAGCTCCGGGACTTTCCAAGAGACCCAGTACTTC.